A single sample is the source of the 8 T cell receptor beta chains below, sequenced in a study of blood T cell repertoires in COVID-19. Libraries were prepared by immunoSEQ multiplex PCR; TCRdb keeps only in-frame clonotypes and omits some of them. The repertoire holds hundreds of thousands of clones, with around 87% as singletons. Sequenced material: peripheral blood. The receptors come from a woman between 25 and 40 years old who had recovered from COVID-19.

This clone was observed a few times. The chain links TRBV6-4 to TRBJ1-5; weak D call: TRBD1 (5 bases). This CDR3 is 13 amino acids long. The germline V and J ends were trimmed by 4 bases and 4 bases, with 8 bases remaining between them. Per the germline V gene, CDR1 is MRHNA and CDR2 is SNTAGT. The CDR3 bases are TGTGCCAGCAGTGTCGACAGAAATCAGCCCCAGCATTTT. Its protein product is CASSVDRNQPQHF.

The CDR3 DNA reads as TGTGCCAGTAGTATGCGCGGGGACGGCCCTGAAGCTTTCTTT. This encodes CASSMRGDGPEAFF. This sequence joins TRBV19 and TRBJ1-1, with D maybe TRBD1 (5 bases). From germline, CDR1 is LNHDA and CDR2 SQIVND (reference sequence). The length of the CDR3 is 14 residues. Trimming cost V 3 bases and J 6 bases, with 14 bases left between them. Combining the CDR3 with reference TRBV19 and TRBJ1-1 gives the whole variable domain DGGITQSPKYLFRKEGQNVTLSCEQNLNHDAMYWYRQDPGQGLRLIYYSQIVNDFQKGDIAEGYSVSREKKESFPLTVTSAQKNPTAFYLCASSMRGDGPEAFFGQGTRLTVV.

This clone was counted once. The chain carries TRBV19 and TRBJ2-2; TRBD2 aligns across 10 bases. Unmatched junction bases numbered 4, after V lost 0 bases and J lost 3 bases. Looked up from germline, CDR1 is LNHDA and CDR2 is SQIVND (reference sequence). CDR3 length: 17 amino acids. As DNA, the CDR3 is TGTGCCAGTAGTATAGACCCGACTAGCGGGCACACCGGGGAGCTGTTTTTT. Protein product: CASSIDPTSGHTGELFF.

This clone was observed a few times. As DNA, the CDR3 is TGTGCCAGCAGCTTAGTTCTGGGCGGGGGCACTGAAGCTTTCTTT. It is translated as CASSLVLGGGTEAFF. V gene TRBV7-6 combines with J gene TRBJ1-1; a possible D gene is TRBD1 (5 bases). There are 15 residues in the CDR3. Deletions cut 1 base from V and 4 bases from J, with 13 bases between. Germline assignment: CDR1 SGHVS and CDR2 FNYEAQ.

The chain has TRBV6-5 and TRBJ2-7; TRBD1 matches at 10 bases. J lost 3 bases, V lost 7 bases, and 3 bases had no gene match. CDR3 length: 13 residues. Germline lookup yields CDR1 MNHEY and CDR2 SVGAGI. The CDR3 region is CASTRDRGYEQYF. For the CDR3, the DNA is TGTGCCAGCACCAGGGACAGGGGCTACGAGCAGTACTTC.

The chain carries TRBV14 and TRBJ2-7, with TRBD2 identical over 11 bases. The CDR3 contains 13 residues. The germline V gene encodes CDR1 SGHDN and CDR2 FVKESK. Trimming cost V 4 bases and J 5 bases; bases outside gene matches: 1. CDR3 nucleotides: TGTGCCAGCAGCCGGGGACTAGCGGACGAGCAGTACTTC. Translation gives CASSRGLADEQYF.

This clone turned up a few times. The chain uses TRBV28 and TRBJ1-2; D not resolved. V was clipped by 7 bases and J by 9 bases, with 18 bases between them. Germline V gene sequence: CDR1 MDHEN, CDR2 SYDVKM. This CDR3 region has 13 residues. The DNA of the CDR3 is TGTGCCAGCAATCGAGCTCTTCAGGCTCGCTACACCTTC. This encodes CASNRALQARYTF.

This clone was found a few times. The chain links TRBV5-6 to TRBJ2-7; D is uncertain. V lost 1 base and J lost 1, with 9 bases in between. Looked up from germline, CDR1 is SGHDT and CDR2 is YYEEEE. There are 14 residues in the CDR3. In DNA form, the CDR3 reads TGTGCCAGCAGCTTGTTCGTCACTTCCTACGAGCAGTACTTC. Translating it yields CASSLFVTSYEQYF.